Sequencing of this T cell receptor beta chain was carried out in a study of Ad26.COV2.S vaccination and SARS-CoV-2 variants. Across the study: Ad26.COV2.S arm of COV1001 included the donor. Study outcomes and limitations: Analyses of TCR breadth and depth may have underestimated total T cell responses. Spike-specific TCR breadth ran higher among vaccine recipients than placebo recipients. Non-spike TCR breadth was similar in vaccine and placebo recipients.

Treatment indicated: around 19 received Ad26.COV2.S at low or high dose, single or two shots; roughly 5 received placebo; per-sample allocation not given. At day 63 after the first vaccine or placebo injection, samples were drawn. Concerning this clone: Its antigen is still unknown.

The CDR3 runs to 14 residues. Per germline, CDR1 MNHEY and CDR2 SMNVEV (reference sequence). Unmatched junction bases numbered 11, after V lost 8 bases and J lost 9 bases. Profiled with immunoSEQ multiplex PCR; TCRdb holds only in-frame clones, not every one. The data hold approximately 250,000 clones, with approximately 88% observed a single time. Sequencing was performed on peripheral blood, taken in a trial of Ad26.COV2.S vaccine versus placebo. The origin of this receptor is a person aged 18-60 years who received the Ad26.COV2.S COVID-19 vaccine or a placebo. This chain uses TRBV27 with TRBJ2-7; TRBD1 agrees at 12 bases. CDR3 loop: CASRPGTGGEGQYF. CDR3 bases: TGTGCCAGCCGTCCGGGGACAGGGGGCGAGGGGCAGTACTTC.